This entry lists 3 T cell receptor beta chains sequenced from one sample in a study of T cells in Graves' hyperthyroidism and ophthalmopathy. There were TCR beta CDR3 regions amplified from RNA transcripts. First-round RT-PCR with HTBI primers amplified the TCR CDR3 region. A single record per CDR3 protein comes from TCRdb applying MiXCR to the multiplex PCR reads. The sample lists about 300,000 distinct CDR3 sequences, 10% to 15% occurring once. Sample: blood. These receptors were obtained from a woman aged 25 to 39 with Graves' hyperthyroidism that later progressed to Graves' ophthalmopathy.

This clonotype occurred many times. The chain combines TRBV7-2 with TRBJ2-7, with 7 positions matching TRBD2. There are 15 residues in the CDR3. Germline CDR1 reads SGHTA; CDR2 reads FQGNSA. The V segment lost 4 bases and the J segment 5 bases; nucleotides outside the gene matches: 11. CDR3 nucleotide sequence: TGTGCCAGCAGCTCCCTAAGGGCGGGAGTAAACGAGCAGTACTTC. Translated: CASSSLRAGVNEQYF.

At least ten counts were recorded for this clonotype. The DNA of the CDR3 is TGTGCCAGTCAGACAGGCCTTAATGAAAAACTGTTTTTT. Translated, it gives CASQTGLNEKLFF. The rearrangement uses TRBV2 and TRBJ1-4; TRBD1 is a possible D gene (6 bases). V lost 9 bases, J lost 4 bases, and 12 bases lay in between. This CDR3 spans 13 amino acids. CDR1 and CDR2 (germline): SNHLY, FYNNEI.

At least ten counts were recorded for this clonotype. V and J are TRBV5-1 and TRBJ2-7; D unclear. The V end was cut by 0 bases, the J end by 4 bases, with 14 bases between. Germline CDR1 and CDR2: SGHRS and YFSETQ. This CDR3 is built from 15 residues. The CDR3, as DNA: TGCGCCAGCAGCTTGGGTAGCACAAGTCAGTACGAGCAGTACTTC. The encoded protein is CASSLGSTSQYEQYF. The full variable domain, completed using reference TRBV5-1 and TRBJ2-7, is KAGVTQTPRYLIKTRGQQVTLSCSPISGHRSVSWYQQTPGQGLQFLFEYFSETQRNKGNFPGRFSGRQFSNSRSEMNVSTLELGDSALYLCASSLGSTSQYEQYFGPGTRLTVT.